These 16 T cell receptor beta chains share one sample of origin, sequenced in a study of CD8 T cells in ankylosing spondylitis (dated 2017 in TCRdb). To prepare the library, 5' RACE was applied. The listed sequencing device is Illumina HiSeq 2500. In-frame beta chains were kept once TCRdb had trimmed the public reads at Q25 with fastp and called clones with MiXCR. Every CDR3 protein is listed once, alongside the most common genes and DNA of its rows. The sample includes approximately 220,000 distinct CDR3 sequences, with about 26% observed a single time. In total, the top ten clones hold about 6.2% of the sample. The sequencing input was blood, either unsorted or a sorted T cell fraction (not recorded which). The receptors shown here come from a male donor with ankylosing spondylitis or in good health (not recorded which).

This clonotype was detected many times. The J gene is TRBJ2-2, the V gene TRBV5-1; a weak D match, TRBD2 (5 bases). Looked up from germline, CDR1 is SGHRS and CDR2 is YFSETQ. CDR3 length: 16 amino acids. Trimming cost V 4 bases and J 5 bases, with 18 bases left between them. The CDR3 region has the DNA TGCGCCAGCAGCCTGTACGGGGTAGCAGTTACCGGGGAGCTGTTTTTT. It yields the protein CASSLYGVAVTGELFF. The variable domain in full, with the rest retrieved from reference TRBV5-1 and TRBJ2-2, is KAGVTQTPRYLIKTRGQQVTLSCSPISGHRSVSWYQQTPGQGLQFLFEYFSETQRNKGNFPGRFSGRQFSNSRSEMNVSTLELGDSALYLCASSLYGVAVTGELFFGEGSRLTVL.

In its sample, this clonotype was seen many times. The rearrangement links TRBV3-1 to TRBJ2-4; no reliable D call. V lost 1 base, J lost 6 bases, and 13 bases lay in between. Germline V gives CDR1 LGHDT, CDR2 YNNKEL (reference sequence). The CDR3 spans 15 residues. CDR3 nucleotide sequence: TGTGCCAGCAGCCAAGGGGGATCTAGTAGAAACATTCAGTACTTC. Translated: CASSQGGSSRNIQYF. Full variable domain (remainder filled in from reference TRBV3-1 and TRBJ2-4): DTAVSQTPKYLVTQMGNDKSIKCEQNLGHDTMYWYKQDSKKFLKIMFSYNNKELIINETVPNRFSPKSPDKAHLNLHINSLELGDSAVYFCASSQGGSSRNIQYFGAGTRLSVL.

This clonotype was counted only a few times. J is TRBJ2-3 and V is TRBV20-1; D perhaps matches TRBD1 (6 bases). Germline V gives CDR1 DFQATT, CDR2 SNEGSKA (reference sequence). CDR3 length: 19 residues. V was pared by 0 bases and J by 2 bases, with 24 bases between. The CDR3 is CSARDLKSWDIRTTDTQYF. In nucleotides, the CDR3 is TGCAGTGCTAGAGATCTCAAATCTTGGGACATTAGGACCACAGATACGCAGTATTTT.

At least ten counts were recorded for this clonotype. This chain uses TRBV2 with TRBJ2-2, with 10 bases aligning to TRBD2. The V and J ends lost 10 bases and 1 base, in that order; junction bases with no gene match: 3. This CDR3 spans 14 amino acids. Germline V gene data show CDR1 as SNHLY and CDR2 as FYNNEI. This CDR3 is CAIRTSGNTGELFF. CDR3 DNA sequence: TGTGCCATCCGGACTAGCGGGAACACCGGGGAGCTGTTTTTT.

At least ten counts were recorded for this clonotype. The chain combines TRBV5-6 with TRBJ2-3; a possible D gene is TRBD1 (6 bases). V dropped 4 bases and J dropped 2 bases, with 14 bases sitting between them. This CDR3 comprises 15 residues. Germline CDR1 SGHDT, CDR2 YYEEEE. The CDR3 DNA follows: TGTGCCAGCAGCCGCCGGGACACCCTCACAGATACGCAGTATTTT. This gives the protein CASSRRDTLTDTQYF.

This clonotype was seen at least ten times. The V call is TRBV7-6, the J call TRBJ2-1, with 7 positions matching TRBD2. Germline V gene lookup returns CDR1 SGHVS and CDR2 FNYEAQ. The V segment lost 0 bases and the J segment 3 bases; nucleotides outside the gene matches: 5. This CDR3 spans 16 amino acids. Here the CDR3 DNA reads TGTGCCAGCAGCTTAGCGACCAGCGGGATCTACAATGAGCAGTTCTTC. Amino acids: CASSLATSGIYNEQFF.

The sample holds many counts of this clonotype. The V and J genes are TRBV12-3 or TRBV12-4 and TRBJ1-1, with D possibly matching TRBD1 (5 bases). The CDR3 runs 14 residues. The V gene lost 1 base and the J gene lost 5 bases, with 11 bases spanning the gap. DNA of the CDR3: TGTGCCAGCAGTTTAGAGGGGAGGAGGACTGAAGCTTTCTTT. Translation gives CASSLEGRRTEAFF.

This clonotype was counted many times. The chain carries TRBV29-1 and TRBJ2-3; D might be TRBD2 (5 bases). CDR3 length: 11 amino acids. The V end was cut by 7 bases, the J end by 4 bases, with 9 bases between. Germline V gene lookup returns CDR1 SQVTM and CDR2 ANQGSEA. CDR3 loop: CSARDSDTQYF. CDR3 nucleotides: TGCAGCGCCCGGGATTCAGATACGCAGTATTTT.

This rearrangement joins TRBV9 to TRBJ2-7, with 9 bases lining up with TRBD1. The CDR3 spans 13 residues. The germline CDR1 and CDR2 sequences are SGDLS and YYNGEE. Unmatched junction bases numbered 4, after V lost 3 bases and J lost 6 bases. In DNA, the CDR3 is TGTGCCAGCAGCGGGGGGACAGGGCTCGAGCAGTACTTC. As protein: CASSGGTGLEQYF.

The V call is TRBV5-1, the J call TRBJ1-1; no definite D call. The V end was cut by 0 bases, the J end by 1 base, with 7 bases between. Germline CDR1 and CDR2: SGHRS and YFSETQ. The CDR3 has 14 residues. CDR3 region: CASSLDAGNTEAFF. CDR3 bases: TGCGCCAGCAGCTTGGATGCAGGGAACACTGAAGCTTTCTTT.

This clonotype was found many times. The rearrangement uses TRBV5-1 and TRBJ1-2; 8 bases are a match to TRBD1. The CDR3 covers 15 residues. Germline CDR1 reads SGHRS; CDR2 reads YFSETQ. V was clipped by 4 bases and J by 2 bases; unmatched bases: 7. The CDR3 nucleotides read TGCGCCAGCAGCCGAGGACAGGGAGGAAACTATGGCTACACCTTC. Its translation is CASSRGQGGNYGYTF.

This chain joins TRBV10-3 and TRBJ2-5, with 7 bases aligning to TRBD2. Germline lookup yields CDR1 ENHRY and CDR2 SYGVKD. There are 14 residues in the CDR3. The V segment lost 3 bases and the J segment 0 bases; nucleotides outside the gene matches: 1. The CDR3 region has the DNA TGTGCCATCAGTGACGGGGGGAACCAAGAGACCCAGTACTTC. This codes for CAISDGGNQETQYF.

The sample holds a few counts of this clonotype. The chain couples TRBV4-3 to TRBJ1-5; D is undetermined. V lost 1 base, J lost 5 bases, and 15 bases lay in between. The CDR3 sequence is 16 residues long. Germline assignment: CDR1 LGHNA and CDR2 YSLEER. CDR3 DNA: TGCGCCAGCAGCCAAGTTTATAGTGCTAAGCATCAGCCCCAGCATTTT. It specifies CASSQVYSAKHQPQHF.

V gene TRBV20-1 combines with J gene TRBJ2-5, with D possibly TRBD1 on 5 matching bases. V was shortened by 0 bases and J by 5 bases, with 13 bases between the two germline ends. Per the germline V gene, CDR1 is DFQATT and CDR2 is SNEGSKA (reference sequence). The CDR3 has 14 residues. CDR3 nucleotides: TGCAGTGCTAGAGAAGGGGTTTCGTATGAGACCCAGTACTTC. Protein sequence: CSAREGVSYETQYF.

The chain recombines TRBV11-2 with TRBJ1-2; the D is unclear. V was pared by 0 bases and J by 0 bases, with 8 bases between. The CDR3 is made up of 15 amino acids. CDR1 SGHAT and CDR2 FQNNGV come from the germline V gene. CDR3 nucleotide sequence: TGTGCCAGCAGCTTAGAGCCAGCAGCTAACTATGGCTACACCTTC. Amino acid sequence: CASSLEPAANYGYTF.

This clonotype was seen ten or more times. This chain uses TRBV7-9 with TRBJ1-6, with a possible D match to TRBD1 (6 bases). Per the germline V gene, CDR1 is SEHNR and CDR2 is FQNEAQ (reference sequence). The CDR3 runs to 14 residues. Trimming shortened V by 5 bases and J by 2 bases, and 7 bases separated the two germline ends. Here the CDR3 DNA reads TGTGCCAGCAGCAGACAGGCCTATAATTCACCCCTCCACTTT. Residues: CASSRQAYNSPLHF. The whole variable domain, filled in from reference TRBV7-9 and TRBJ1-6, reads DTGVSQNPRHKITKRGQNVTFRCDPISEHNRLYWYRQTLGQGPEFLTYFQNEAQLEKSRLLSDRFSAERPKGSFSTLEIQRTEQGDSAMYLCASSRQAYNSPLHFGNGTRLTVT.